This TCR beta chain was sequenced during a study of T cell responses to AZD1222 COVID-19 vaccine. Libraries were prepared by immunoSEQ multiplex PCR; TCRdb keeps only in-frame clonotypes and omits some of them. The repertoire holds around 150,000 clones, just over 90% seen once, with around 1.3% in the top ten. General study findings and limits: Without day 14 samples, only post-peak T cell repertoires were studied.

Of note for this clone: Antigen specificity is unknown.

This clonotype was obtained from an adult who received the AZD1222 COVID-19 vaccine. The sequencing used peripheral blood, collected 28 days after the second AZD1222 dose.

The CDR3 DNA sequence: TGTGCCAGCAGCCAAGAAGCCTCCAGGACAGAGAACTATGGCTACACCTTC. Protein product: CASSQEASRTENYGYTF. The V gene is TRBV3-1 (or the pseudogene TRBV3-2), the J gene TRBJ1-2; D perhaps matches TRBD1 (6 bases). The CDR3 totals 17 residues. Looked up from germline, CDR1 is LGHDT and CDR2 is YNNKEL (reference sequence). V dropped 0 bases and J dropped 2 bases, with 16 bases sitting between them.